The 9 T cell receptor beta chains presented below share a single source sample, sequenced in a study of CD8 T cells in Susac syndrome. A quantity of about 0.5 to 1 ug RNA underwent reverse transcription using random hexamers. MiXCR, run by TCRdb on the immunoSEQ multiplex PCR reads, gives a single entry per CDR3 protein. Here the sample spans about 80,000 distinct CDR3 sequences, around 94% being singletons. The sequenced material came from CD8+ T cells from PBMCs. These receptors all come from a human donor in good health.

The J gene is TRBJ1-5, the V gene TRBV9, with unresolved D. The CDR3 length is 14 residues. Germline-derived CDR1 and CDR2 are SGDLS and YYNGEE. Trimming took off 0 bases at V and 1 base at J, with 5 bases between the two ends. CDR3 DNA sequence: TGTGCCAGCAGCGTAGGGCCCAGCAATCAGCCCCAGCATTTT. It is translated as CASSVGPSNQPQHF.

CDR3 in DNA: TGCAGTGCTAGAGCCCTCAATGAGCAGTTCTTC. It is translated as CSARALNEQFF. The chain has TRBV20-1 and TRBJ2-1; D ambiguous. Germline V gene lookup returns CDR1 DFQATT and CDR2 SNEGSKA (reference sequence). V was clipped by 1 base and J by 6 bases, with 4 bases between them. The CDR3 spans 11 residues.

J is TRBJ1-2 and V is TRBV9; D possibly corresponds to TRBD1 (6 bases). V was shortened by 0 bases and J by 6 bases, with 9 bases between the two germline ends. This CDR3 has 13 residues. Germline CDR1 SGDLS, CDR2 YYNGEE. The CDR3 DNA reads TGTGCCAGCAGCGTAGTGGCAGGGGATGGCTACACCTTC. Protein product: CASSVVAGDGYTF.

With regard to this clonotype: Germline is not matched at one junction end, which may reflect a read error. The rearrangement joins TRBV6-2 or TRBV6-3 to TRBJ2-3, with D unresolved. This CDR3 has 14 residues. CDR1 and CDR2 from the germline V gene are MNHEY and SVGEGT. CDR3: CASSDSIYADTQYF. DNA of the CDR3: TGTGCCAGCAGTGACTCGATATATGCAGATACGCAGTATTTT.

The chain is built from TRBV24-1 and TRBJ2-1; D gene uncertain. Germline CDR1 is KGHDR and CDR2 is SFDVKD. V was shortened by 4 bases and J by 10 bases, with 19 bases between the two germline ends. The CDR3 extends over 15 amino acids. The CDR3 nucleotides read TGTGCCACCAGTGACAGATACTCCCCTTCGGAGGAGCAGTTCTTC. Amino acids: CATSDRYSPSEEQFF.

This chain links TRBV7-8 with TRBJ1-1; perhaps TRBD1 as D (5 bases). The CDR3 is 14 residues long. Deletions cut 5 bases from V and 2 bases from J, with 12 bases between. Germline loops: CDR1 SGHVS, CDR2 FQNEAQ. CDR3 DNA sequence: TGTGCCAGCAGCCGAGACGGGGCCAACACTGAAGCTTTCTTT. This sequence encodes CASSRDGANTEAFF.

This clonotype was counted a single time. CDR3 sequence: CASSLDLSYEQYF. Here the CDR3 DNA reads TGTGCCAGCAGCTTGGACCTCTCCTACGAGCAGTACTTC. The chain uses TRBV5-5 and TRBJ2-7; D ambiguous. The CDR3 runs 13 residues. Germline V CDR1 and CDR2: SGHKS, YYEKEE (reference sequence). Trimming stripped 0 bases from V and 0 bases from J, with 4 bases between.

The genes are TRBV27 and TRBJ2-7; D remains ambiguous. CDR3 length: 14 residues. Germline CDR1 MNHEY, CDR2 SMNVEV (reference sequence). Deletions cut 6 bases from V and 5 bases from J, with 17 bases between. CDR3 sequence reads: CASSRTQVSDEQYV. The CDR3, as DNA: TGTGCCAGCAGCCGCACCCAGGTTTCCGACGAGCAGTACGTC.

The chain joins TRBV5-1 to TRBJ2-7; TRBD1 aligns across 8 bases. CDR1 and CDR2 (germline): SGHRS, YFSETQ. The trim removed 0 bases at V and 2 bases at J, leaving 1 base unmatched. The CDR3 length is 14 residues. CDR3 DNA: TGCGCCAGCAGCTTGGGGACAGGGACCTACGAGCAGTACGTC. This gives the protein CASSLGTGTYEQYV.